This entry lists 13 T cell receptor beta chains sequenced from one sample in a study of shared clonotypes between healthy human individuals. TCRdb's copy holds only in-frame clones and misses some; the assay was immunoSEQ multiplex PCR. The table shows approximately 2,300,000 clones, with approximately 90% occurring only once. Input material: naive CD4+ T cells from PBMCs. Sample subset: CD45RA+ positively selected. The receptors come from a man aged 18 to 35 in good health. Some clones in this sample may be carry-over from other donors' samples.

The genes are TRBV18 and TRBJ1-1; D not certain. With 4 bases removed from V and 3 bases from J, the gap between germline ends came to 3 bases. Germline V gives CDR1 KGHSH, CDR2 LQKENI. The CDR3 sequence is 11 residues long. The CDR3: CASSRDTEAFF. For the CDR3, the DNA is TGTGCCAGCTCACGGGACACTGAAGCTTTCTTT. Complete variable domain (other parts from reference TRBV18 and TRBJ1-1): NAGVMQNPRHLVRRRGQEARLRCSPMKGHSHVYWYRQLPEEGLKFMVYLQKENIIDESGMPKERFSAEFPKEGPSILRIQQVVRGDSAAYFCASSRDTEAFFGQGTRLTVV.

The table lists this clone with a count of one. The chain employs TRBV7-3 and TRBJ2-3; D might be TRBD2 (5 bases). V was cut by 3 bases and J by 3 bases, with 13 bases left in between. The CDR3 is 15 amino acids. The germline CDR1 and CDR2 sequences are SGHTA and FQGTGA. CDR3 sequence (DNA): TGTGCCAGCAGCTTTCGGCCGGGGAGTACAGATACGCAGTATTTT. This translates into CASSFRPGSTDTQYF.

J is TRBJ1-1 and V is TRBV5-1, with 7 bases lining up with TRBD1. Germline V CDR1 and CDR2: SGHRS, YFSETQ. The CDR3 has 14 residues. Trimming removed 4 bases from V and 4 bases from J; junction bases left unmatched: 7. The CDR3 protein is CASSSISGGTEAFF. The CDR3 region has the DNA TGCGCCAGCAGCAGTATATCAGGGGGCACTGAAGCTTTCTTT. The full variable domain, rest sourced from reference TRBV5-1 and TRBJ1-1, is KAGVTQTPRYLIKTRGQQVTLSCSPISGHRSVSWYQQTPGQGLQFLFEYFSETQRNKGNFPGRFSGRQFSNSRSEMNVSTLELGDSALYLCASSSISGGTEAFFGQGTRLTVV.

The gene calls are TRBV30 and TRBJ1-3, with 7 bases lining up with TRBD1. The CDR3 consists of 18 residues. With V trimmed by 7 bases and J by 0 bases, 18 bases remained unmatched. Per germline, CDR1 GTSNPN and CDR2 SVGIG (reference sequence). CDR3 residues: CASRGTDLTLSSGNTIYF. The DNA for the CDR3 is TGTGCCTCCCGGGGGACAGATCTTACCCTAAGCTCTGGAAACACCATATATTTT.

This clone occurred once. This rearrangement joins TRBV5-6 to TRBJ2-7, with TRBD1 matching 9 bases. Germline trimming cut 2 bases from V and 5 bases from J; bases unmatched to any gene: 14. The CDR3 spans 17 residues. The germline gives CDR1 SGHDT, CDR2 YYEEEE. The CDR3 DNA reads TGTGCCAGCAGCTTCTATCAGTCCTGGACAGGGGTCGACGAGCAGTACTTC. Encoded protein: CASSFYQSWTGVDEQYF.

The chain uses TRBV5-1 and TRBJ2-3, with 16 bases fitting TRBD2. From germline, CDR1 is SGHRS and CDR2 YFSETQ. The CDR3 runs 19 residues. V gave up 4 bases and J gave up 3 bases; unmatched junction bases: 11. In DNA, the CDR3 is TGCGCCAGCAGCCAAGGGACTAGCGGGAGGGCCGGTGTGACAGATACGCAGTATTTT. Amino acid sequence: CASSQGTSGRAGVTDTQYF. Complete variable domain (other parts from reference TRBV5-1 and TRBJ2-3): KAGVTQTPRYLIKTRGQQVTLSCSPISGHRSVSWYQQTPGQGLQFLFEYFSETQRNKGNFPGRFSGRQFSNSRSEMNVSTLELGDSALYLCASSQGTSGRAGVTDTQYFGPGTRLTVL.

CDR3 nucleotide sequence: TGTGCCAGCAGCTCATTTTCCGGGCGGCTGGGCGAGCAGTACTTC. Its protein is CASSSFSGRLGEQYF. The chain carries TRBV5-8 and TRBJ2-7; D is uncertain. Germline values: CDR1 SGHTS, CDR2 YDEGEE. The CDR3 loop spans 15 amino acids. Trimming cost V 3 bases and J 6 bases, with 19 bases left between them. Combining the CDR3 with reference TRBV5-8 and TRBJ2-7 gives the whole variable domain EAGVTQSPTHLIKTRGQQATLRCSPISGHTSVYWYQQALGLGLQFLLWYDEGEERNRGNFPPRFSGRQFPNYSSELNVNALELEDSALYLCASSSFSGRLGEQYFGPGTRLTVT.

V gene TRBV6-1 combines with J gene TRBJ1-5, with a weak D call TRBD1 (6 bases). Trimming took off 7 bases at V and 10 bases at J, with 20 bases between the two ends. The CDR3 loop spans 14 amino acids. From germline, CDR1 is MNHNS and CDR2 SASEGT. CDR3 coding DNA: TGTGCCAGCACTCACCCGGGGGGCCGCCGCCCCCAGCATTTT. Residues: CASTHPGGRRPQHF.

The chain combines TRBV5-1 with TRBJ1-1, with D tentatively TRBD1 (5 bases). Trimming shortened V by 4 bases and J by 3 bases, and 16 bases separated the two germline ends. Looked up from germline, CDR1 is SGHRS and CDR2 is YFSETQ. CDR3 length: 15 amino acids. CDR3 protein: CASSLMGLRDTEAFF. CDR3 nucleotide sequence: TGCGCCAGCAGCCTTATGGGACTTAGGGACACTGAAGCTTTCTTT.

V gene TRBV28 combines with J gene TRBJ1-4, with D possibly matching TRBD1 (5 bases). The CDR3 covers 15 residues. V was clipped by 6 bases and J by 8 bases, with 19 bases between them. Germline values: CDR1 MDHEN, CDR2 SYDVKM. The CDR3 coding sequence is TGTGCCAGCAGCCCAGCAGGGTCGAGAAAGGAAAAACTGTTTTTT. As protein: CASSPAGSRKEKLFF.

This chain joins TRBV4-3 and TRBJ2-7, with D possibly matching TRBD2 (5 bases). With 2 bases removed from V and 1 base from J, the gap between germline ends came to 12 bases. This CDR3 is built from 15 residues. The germline V gene has CDR1 LGHNA and CDR2 YSLEER. CDR3 sequence reads: CASSQQEGRSYEQYF. The DNA of the CDR3 is TGCGCCAGCAGCCAACAAGAAGGGAGATCCTACGAGCAGTACTTC.

The rearrangement joins TRBV5-1 to TRBJ2-1; 9 bases map to TRBD2. Germline CDR1 reads SGHRS; CDR2 reads YFSETQ. V dropped 0 bases and J dropped 5; count of bases not matched to a gene: 9. The CDR3 extends over 17 amino acids. CDR3 nucleotide sequence: TGCGCCAGCAGCTTGGGTAGCGGGAGAGGAGGGGACAATGAGCAGTTCTTC. Translating gives CASSLGSGRGGDNEQFF.

A word on this clone: The sample contains more than one DNA sequence encoding this CDR3. The rearrangement uses TRBV28 and TRBJ2-2; D possibly matches TRBD1 or TRBD2 (6 bases each). The CDR3 extends over 15 amino acids. The germline V gene encodes CDR1 MDHEN and CDR2 SYDVKM. V lost 4 bases and J lost 5, with 14 bases in between. Here the CDR3 DNA reads TGTGCCAGCAGTTCGGGGGCGCTTCAGACCGGGGAGCTGTTTTTT. Encoded protein: CASSSGALQTGELFF. The whole variable domain, remainder taken from reference TRBV28 and TRBJ2-2, is DVKVTQSSRYLVKRTGEKVFLECVQDMDHENMFWYRQDPGLGLRLIYFSYDVKMKEKGDIPEGYSVSREKKERFSLILESASTNQTSMYLCASSSGALQTGELFFGEGSRLTVL.